Sequencing of this T cell receptor beta chain was carried out in a study of T-cell reconstitution after alpha-beta-depleted transplantation in children. CDR3 length: 15 amino acids. The germline CDR1 and CDR2 sequences are DFQATT and SNEGSKA (reference sequence). Trimming left V 3 bases short and J 2 bases short, with 17 bases between. In its sample, this clonotype was seen a few times. Using unique molecular identifiers, the investigators prepared the TCRbeta library. Using its own MiXCR run on the PCR reads, TCRdb lists one record per CDR3 protein. Among around 370,000 distinct CDR3 sequences listed, under 13% were seen once.

The chain has TRBV20-1 and TRBJ2-7; D unclear. Material: PBMCs from the stem cell graft donor, obtained from the stem cell graft. The sequence was collected from a human donor who donated a stem cell graft to a child with acute lymphoblastic leukemia. The CDR3 DNA reads TGCAGTGCTAGGGATGGTCGTCCTTTTCCCTACGAGCAGTACTTC. The encoded protein is CSARDGRPFPYEQYF.